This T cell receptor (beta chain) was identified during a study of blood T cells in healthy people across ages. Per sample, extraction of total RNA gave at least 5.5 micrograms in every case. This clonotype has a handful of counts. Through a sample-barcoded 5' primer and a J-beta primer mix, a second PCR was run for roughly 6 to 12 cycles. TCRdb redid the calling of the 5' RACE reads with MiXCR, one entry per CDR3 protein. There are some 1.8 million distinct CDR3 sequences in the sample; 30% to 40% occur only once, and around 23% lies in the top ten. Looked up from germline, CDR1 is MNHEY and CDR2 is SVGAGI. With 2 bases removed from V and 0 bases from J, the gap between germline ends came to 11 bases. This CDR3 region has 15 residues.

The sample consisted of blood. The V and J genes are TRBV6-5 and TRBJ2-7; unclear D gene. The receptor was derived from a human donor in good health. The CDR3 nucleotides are TGTGCCAGCAGTTACGGCAGGCAGAGCTCCTACGAGCAGTACTTC. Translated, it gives CASSYGRQSSYEQYF.